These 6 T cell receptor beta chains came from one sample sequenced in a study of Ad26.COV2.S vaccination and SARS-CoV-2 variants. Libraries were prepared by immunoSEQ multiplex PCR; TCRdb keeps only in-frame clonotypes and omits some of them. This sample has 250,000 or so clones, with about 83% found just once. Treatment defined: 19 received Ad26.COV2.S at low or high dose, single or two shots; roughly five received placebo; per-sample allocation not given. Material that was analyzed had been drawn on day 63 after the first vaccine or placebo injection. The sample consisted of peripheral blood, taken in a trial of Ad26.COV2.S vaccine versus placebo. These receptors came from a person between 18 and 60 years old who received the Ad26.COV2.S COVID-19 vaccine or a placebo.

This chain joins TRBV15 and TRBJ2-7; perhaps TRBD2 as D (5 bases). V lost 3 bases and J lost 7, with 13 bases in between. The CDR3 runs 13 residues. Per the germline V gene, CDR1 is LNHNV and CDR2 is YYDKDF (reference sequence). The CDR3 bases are TGTGCCACCAGCAGTGCCGTCCAGCGGGAGCAGTACTTC. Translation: CATSSAVQREQYF.

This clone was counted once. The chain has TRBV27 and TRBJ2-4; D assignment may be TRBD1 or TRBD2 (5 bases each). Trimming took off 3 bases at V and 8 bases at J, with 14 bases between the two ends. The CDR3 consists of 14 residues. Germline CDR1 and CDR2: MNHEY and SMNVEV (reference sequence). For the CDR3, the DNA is TGTGCCAGCAGTTTTGTTGGGGGATCGCACATTCAGTACTTC. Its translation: CASSFVGGSHIQYF.

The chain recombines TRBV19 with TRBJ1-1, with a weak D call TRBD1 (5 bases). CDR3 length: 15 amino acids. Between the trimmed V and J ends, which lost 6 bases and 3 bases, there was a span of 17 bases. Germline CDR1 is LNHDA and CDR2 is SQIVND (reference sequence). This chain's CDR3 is CASSQGLLPDTEAFF. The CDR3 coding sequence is TGTGCCAGTAGCCAGGGACTCTTGCCCGACACTGAAGCTTTCTTT.

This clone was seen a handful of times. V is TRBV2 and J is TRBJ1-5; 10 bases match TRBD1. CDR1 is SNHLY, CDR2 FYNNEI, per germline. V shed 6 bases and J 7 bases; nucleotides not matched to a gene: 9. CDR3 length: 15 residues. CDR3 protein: CASSTDRGRGQPQHF. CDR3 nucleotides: TGTGCCAGCAGCACGGACAGGGGGAGAGGGCAGCCCCAGCATTTT.

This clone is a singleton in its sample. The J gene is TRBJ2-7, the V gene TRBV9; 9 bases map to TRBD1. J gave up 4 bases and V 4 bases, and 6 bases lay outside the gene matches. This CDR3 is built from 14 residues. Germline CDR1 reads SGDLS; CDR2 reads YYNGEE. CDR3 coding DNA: TGTGCCAGCAGCCCCCGGGACAGGGAGTACGAGCAGTACTTC. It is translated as CASSPRDREYEQYF.

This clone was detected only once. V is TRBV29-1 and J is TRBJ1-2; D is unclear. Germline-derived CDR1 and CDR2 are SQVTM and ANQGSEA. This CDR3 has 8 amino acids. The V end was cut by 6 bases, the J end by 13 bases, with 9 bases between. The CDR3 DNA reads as TGCAGCGTGGACCGGTTCACCTTC. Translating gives CSVDRFTF.